This T cell receptor beta chain was sequenced for a study of cytomegalovirus exposure and HLA in healthy donors. V lost 7 bases to trimming and J lost 5 bases; unmatched junction nucleotides: 7. The CDR3 runs 14 residues. Germline V lookup: CDR1 SQVTM, CDR2 ANQGSEA. The PCR made use of 60 Vbeta and 13 Jbeta primers. Data came from immunoSEQ multiplex PCR; TCRdb stores just in-frame clones and leaves some out. The sample table sets out approximately 150,000 clones. Sequenced input: PBMCs. This chain joins TRBV29-1 and TRBJ2-1; 11 nucleotides align to TRBD1. The clonotype was recovered from a woman between 50 and 59 years old in good health and CMV-seronegative. CDR3 nucleotide sequence: TGCAGCGCCAGGACAGGGGGCCCGAACAATGAGCAGTTCTTC. This gives the protein CSARTGGPNNEQFF.